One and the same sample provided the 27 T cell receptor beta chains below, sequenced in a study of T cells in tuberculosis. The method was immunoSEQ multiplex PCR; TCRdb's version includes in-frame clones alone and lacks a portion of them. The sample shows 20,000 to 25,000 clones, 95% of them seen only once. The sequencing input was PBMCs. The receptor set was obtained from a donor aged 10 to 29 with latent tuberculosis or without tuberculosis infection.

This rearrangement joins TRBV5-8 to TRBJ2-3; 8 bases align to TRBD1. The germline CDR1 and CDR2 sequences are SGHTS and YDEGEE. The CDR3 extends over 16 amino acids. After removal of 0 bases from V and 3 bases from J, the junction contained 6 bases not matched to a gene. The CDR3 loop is CASSLAGQGWTDTQYF. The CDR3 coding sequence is TGTGCCAGCAGCTTGGCCGGACAGGGTTGGACAGATACGCAGTATTTT.

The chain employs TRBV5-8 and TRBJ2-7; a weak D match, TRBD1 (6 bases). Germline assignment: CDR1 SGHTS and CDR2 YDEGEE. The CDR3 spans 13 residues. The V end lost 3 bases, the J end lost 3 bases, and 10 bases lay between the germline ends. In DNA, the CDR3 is TGTGCCAGCAGCTCCGGGACATTCTACGAGCAGTACTTC. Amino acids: CASSSGTFYEQYF.

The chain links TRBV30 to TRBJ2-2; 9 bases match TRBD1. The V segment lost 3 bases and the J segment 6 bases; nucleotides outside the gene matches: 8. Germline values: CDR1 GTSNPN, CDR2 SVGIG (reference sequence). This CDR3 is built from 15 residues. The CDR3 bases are TGTGCCTGGAGGGCCGGGACAGGGAGCCCCGGGGAGCTGTTTTTT. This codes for CAWRAGTGSPGELFF.

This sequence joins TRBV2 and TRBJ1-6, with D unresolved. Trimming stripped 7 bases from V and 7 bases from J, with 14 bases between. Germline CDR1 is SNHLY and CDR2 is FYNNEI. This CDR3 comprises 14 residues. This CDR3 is CASNMRALNSPLHF. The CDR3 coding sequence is TGTGCCAGCAACATGCGGGCTTTGAATTCACCCCTCCACTTT.

CDR3 residues: CASSLRVSGGRDEKLFF. For the CDR3, the DNA is TGTGCCAGCAGCTTGCGGGTCTCGGGGGGAAGGGATGAAAAACTGTTTTTT. This chain joins TRBV5-4 and TRBJ1-4, with TRBD1 as a possible D gene (5 bases). The germline CDR1 and CDR2 sequences are SGHNT and YYREEE (reference sequence). This CDR3 contains 17 residues. Trimming removed 1 base at V and 6 bases at J, with 19 bases between.

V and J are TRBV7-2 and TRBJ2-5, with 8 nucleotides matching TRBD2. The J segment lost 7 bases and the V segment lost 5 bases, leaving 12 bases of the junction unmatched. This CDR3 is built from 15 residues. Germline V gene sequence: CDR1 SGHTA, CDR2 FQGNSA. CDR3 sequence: CASSPDSAGVPTQYF. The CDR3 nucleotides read TGTGCCAGCAGCCCCGACTCAGCGGGGGTACCGACCCAGTACTTC.

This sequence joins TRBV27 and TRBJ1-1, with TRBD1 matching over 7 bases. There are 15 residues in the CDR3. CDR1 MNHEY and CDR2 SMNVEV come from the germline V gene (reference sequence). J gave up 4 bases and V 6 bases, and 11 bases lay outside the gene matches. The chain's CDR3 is CASSWDGGGFTEAFF. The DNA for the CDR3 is TGTGCCAGCAGCTGGGATGGAGGGGGCTTCACTGAAGCTTTCTTT.

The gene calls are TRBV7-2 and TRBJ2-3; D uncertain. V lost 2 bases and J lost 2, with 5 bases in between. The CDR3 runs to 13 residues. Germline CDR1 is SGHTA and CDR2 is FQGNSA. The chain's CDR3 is CASSLSHTDTQYF. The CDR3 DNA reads TGTGCCAGCAGCTTATCCCACACAGATACGCAGTATTTT.

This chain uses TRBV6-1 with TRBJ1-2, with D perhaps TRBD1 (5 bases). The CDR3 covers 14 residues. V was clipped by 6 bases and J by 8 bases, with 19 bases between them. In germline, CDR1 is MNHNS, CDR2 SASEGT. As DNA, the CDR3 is TGTGCCAGCAGAAACTACGTTGGGGCGGGAGGCTACACCTTC. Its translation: CASRNYVGAGGYTF.

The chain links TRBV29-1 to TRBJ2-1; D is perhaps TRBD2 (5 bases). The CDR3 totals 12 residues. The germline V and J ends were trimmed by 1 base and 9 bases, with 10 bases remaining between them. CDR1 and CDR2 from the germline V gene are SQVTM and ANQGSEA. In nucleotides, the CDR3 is TGCAGCGTTGAAGGCCGAAGCGGTGAGCAGTTCTTC. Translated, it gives CSVEGRSGEQFF.

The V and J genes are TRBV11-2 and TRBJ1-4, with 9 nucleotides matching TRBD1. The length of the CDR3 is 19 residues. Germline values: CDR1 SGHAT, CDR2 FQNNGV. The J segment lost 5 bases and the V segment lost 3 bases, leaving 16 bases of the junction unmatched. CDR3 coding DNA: TGTGCCAGCAGCTTTCCTAGAGGACAGGGGCGTTTGGAGAATGAAAAACTGTTTTTT. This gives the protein CASSFPRGQGRLENEKLFF.

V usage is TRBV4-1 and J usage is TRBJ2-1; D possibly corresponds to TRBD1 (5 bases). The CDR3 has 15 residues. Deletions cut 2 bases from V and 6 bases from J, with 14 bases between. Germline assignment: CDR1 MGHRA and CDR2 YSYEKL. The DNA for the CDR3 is TGCGCCAGCAGCCAACAGGGAACGGCCGGCAATGAGCAGTTCTTC. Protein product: CASSQQGTAGNEQFF.

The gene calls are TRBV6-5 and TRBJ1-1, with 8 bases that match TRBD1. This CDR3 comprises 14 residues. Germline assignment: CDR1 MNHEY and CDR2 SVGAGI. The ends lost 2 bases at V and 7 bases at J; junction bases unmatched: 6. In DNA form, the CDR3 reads TGTGCCAGCAGTTACATACAGGGGGGAGGTGAAGCTTTCTTT. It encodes CASSYIQGGGEAFF.

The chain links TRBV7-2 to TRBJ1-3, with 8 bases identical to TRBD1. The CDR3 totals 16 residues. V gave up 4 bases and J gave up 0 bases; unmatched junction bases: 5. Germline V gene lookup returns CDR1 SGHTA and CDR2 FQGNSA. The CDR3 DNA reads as TGTGCCAGCAGCTCCACCGGACAGGGCTCTGGAAACACCATATATTTT. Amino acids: CASSSTGQGSGNTIYF.

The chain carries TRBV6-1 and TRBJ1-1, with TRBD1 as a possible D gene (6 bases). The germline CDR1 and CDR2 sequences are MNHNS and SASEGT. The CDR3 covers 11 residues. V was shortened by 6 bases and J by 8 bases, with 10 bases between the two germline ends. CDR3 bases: TGTGCCAGCAGGTTGACAGGAGAAGCTTTCTTT. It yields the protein CASRLTGEAFF.

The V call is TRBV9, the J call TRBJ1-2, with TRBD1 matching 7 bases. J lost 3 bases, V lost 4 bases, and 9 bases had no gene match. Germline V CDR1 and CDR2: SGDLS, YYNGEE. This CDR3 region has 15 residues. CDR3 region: CASSQGDSIYYGYTF. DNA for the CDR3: TGTGCCAGCAGCCAAGGGGACAGCATCTACTATGGCTACACCTTC.

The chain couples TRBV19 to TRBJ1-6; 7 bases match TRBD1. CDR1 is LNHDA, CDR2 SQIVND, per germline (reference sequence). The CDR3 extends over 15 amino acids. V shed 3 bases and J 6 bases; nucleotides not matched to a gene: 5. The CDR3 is CASSIGQERNSPLHF. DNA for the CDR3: TGTGCCAGTAGTATCGGACAGGAGCGTAATTCACCCCTCCACTTT.

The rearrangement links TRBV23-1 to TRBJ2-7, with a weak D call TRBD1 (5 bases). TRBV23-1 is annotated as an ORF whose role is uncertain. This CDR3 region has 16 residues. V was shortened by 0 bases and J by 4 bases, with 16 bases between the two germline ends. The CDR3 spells CASSQSGSRGRYEQYV. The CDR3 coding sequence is TGCGCCAGCAGTCAATCGGGCAGTAGGGGTCGGTACGAGCAGTACGTC.

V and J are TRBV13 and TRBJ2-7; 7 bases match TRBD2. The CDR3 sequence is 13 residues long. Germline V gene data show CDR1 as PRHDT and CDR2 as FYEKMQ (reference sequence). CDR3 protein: CASSAGRLAVLDV. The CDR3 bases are TGTGCCAGCAGCGCCGGAAGACTAGCCGTATTGGACGTC.

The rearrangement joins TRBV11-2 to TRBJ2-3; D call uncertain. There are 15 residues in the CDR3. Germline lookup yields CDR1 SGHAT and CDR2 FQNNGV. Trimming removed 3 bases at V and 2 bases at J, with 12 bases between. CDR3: CASSFGSQPTDTQYF. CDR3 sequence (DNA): TGTGCCAGCAGCTTCGGGTCTCAACCCACAGATACGCAGTATTTT.

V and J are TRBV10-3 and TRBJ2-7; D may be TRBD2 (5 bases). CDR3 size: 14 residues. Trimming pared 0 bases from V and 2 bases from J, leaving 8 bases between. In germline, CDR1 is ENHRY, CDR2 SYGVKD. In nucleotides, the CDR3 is TGTGCCATCAGTGAGTCGGACGGGACCTACGAGCAGTACTTC. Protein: CAISESDGTYEQYF.

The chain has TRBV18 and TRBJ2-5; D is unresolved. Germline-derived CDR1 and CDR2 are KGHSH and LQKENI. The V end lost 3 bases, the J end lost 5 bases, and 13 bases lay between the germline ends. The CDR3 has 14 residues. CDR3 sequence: CASSPSRSAETQYF. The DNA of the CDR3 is TGTGCCAGCTCACCGTCCAGGTCGGCGGAGACCCAGTACTTC. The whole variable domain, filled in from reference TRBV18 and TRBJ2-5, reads NAGVMQNPRHLVRRRGQEARLRCSPMKGHSHVYWYRQLPEEGLKFMVYLQKENIIDESGMPKERFSAEFPKEGPSILRIQQVVRGDSAAYFCASSPSRSAETQYFGPGTRLLVL.

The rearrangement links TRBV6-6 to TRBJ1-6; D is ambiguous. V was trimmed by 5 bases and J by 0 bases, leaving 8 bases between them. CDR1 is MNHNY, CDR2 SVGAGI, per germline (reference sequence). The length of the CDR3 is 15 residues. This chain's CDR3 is CASSAWSSYNSPLHF. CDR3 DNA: TGTGCCAGCAGTGCTTGGAGCTCCTATAATTCACCCCTCCACTTT.

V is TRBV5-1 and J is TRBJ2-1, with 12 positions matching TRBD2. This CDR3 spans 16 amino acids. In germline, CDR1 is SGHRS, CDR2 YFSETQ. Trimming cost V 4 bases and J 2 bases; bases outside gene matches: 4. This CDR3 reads CASSPTSGGPYNEQFF. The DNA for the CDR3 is TGCGCCAGCAGCCCGACTAGCGGGGGCCCCTACAATGAGCAGTTCTTC.

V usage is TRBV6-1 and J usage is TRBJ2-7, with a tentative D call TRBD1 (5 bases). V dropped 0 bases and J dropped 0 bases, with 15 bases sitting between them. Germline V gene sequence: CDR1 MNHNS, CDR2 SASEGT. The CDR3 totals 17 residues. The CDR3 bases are TGTGCCAGCAGTGAAGCAGATACAGGTCTCCCCTCCTACGAGCAGTACTTC. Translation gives CASSEADTGLPSYEQYF.

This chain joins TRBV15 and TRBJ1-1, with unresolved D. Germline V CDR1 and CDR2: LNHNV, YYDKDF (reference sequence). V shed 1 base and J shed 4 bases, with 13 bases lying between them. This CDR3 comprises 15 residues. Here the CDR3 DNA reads TGTGCCACCAGCAGAGTCGTTCAGTCTAGCACTGAAGCTTTCTTT. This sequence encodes CATSRVVQSSTEAFF.

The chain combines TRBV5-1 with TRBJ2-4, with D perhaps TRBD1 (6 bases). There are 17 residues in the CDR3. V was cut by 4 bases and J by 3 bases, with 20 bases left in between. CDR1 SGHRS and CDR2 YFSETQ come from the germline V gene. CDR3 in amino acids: CASSASQGLLGKNIQYF. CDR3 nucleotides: TGCGCCAGCAGCGCATCACAGGGTCTACTAGGCAAAAACATTCAGTACTTC.